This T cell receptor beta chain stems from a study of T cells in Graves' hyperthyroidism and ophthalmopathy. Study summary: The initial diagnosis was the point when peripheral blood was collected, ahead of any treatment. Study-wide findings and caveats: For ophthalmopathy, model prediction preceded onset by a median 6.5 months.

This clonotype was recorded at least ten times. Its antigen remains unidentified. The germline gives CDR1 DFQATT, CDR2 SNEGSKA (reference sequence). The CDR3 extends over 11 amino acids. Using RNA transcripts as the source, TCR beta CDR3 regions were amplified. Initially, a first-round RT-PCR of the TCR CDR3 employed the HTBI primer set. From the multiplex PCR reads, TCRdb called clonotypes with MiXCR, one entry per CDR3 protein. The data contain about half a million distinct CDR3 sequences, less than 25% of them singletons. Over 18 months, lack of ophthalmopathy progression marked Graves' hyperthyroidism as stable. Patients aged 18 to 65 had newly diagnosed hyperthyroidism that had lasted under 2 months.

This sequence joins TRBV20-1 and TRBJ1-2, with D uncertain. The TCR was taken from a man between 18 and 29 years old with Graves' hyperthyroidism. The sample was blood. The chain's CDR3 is CSAPGFAGYTF. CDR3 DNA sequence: TGCAGCGCCCCCGGATTTGCTGGCTACACCTTC.